This is a list of T cell receptor beta chains from one sample in a study of CD8 T cells in Susac syndrome. MiXCR, run by TCRdb on the immunoSEQ multiplex PCR reads, gives a single entry per CDR3 protein. Counted here are some 57,000 distinct CDR3 sequences, around 94% occurring once; the ten biggest clones make up 0.2%. The specimen was CD8+ T cells from PBMCs. These TCRs come from a human donor in good health. The CDR3 runs from the conserved cysteine through the conserved F or W. Fields, in order: V gene, clone size, D gene, J gene, CDR3 DNA, CDR3 protein. D genes are given only for firm matches. The listing skips clone size in some rows; elsewhere it reads once, few, many or a size class.

v_call: TRBV2
clone_size: NA
d_call: TRBD1
j_call: TRBJ2-7
cdr3_nt: TGTGCCAGCAGGGCCGGGACAGGGGCCTACGAGCAGTACTTC
cdr3_aa: CASRAGTGAYEQYF

v_call: TRBV14
clone_size: NA
d_call: NA
j_call: TRBJ2-1
cdr3_nt: TGTGCCAGCAGCCAGGCAGGGGTCTACAATGAGCAGTTCTTC
cdr3_aa: CASSQAGVYNEQFF

v_call: TRBV30
clone_size: NA
d_call: TRBD1
j_call: TRBJ2-7
cdr3_nt: TGTGCCTGGGAGGCGGAGACAGGGGGCTACGAGCAGTACTTC
cdr3_aa: CAWEAETGGYEQYF

v_call: TRBV7-6
clone_size: NA
d_call: NA
j_call: TRBJ2-7
cdr3_nt: TGTGCCAGCAGCTTAACTACCTACGAGCAGTACTTC
cdr3_aa: CASSLTTYEQYF

v_call: TRBV10-3
clone_size: NA
d_call: NA
j_call: TRBJ2-7
cdr3_nt: TGTGCCATCAGTGAGGCGGGTTACGAGCAGTACTTC
cdr3_aa: CAISEAGYEQYF

v_call: TRBV5-4
clone_size: NA
d_call: NA
j_call: TRBJ1-3
cdr3_nt: TGTGCCAGCAGCTTGGAGGGGTTTGGAAACACCATATATTTT
cdr3_aa: CASSLEGFGNTIYF

v_call: TRBV29-1
clone_size: NA
d_call: NA
j_call: TRBJ1-2
cdr3_nt: TGCAGCGTTGAAGATAGGGTGGGCTATGGCTACACCTTC
cdr3_aa: CSVEDRVGYGYTF

v_call: TRBV5-1
clone_size: NA
d_call: TRBD2
j_call: TRBJ2-5
cdr3_nt: TGCGCCAGCACCGATAGCGGGATTGAAGAGACCCAGTACTTC
cdr3_aa: CASTDSGIEETQYF

v_call: TRBV6-6
clone_size: NA
d_call: TRBD1
j_call: TRBJ1-2
cdr3_nt: TGTGCCAGCAGTTCCCTGACAGGGTACTATGGCTACACCTTC
cdr3_aa: CASSSLTGYYGYTF

v_call: TRBV5-1
clone_size: NA
d_call: NA
j_call: TRBJ2-7
cdr3_nt: TGCGCCAGCAGCGTCCGGGACAAGATGTACGAGCAGTACTTC
cdr3_aa: CASSVRDKMYEQYF

v_call: TRBV6-5
clone_size: NA
d_call: NA
j_call: TRBJ2-3
cdr3_nt: TGTGCCAGCAGTTACTACGGGATAAAGGGAGATACGCAGTATTTT
cdr3_aa: CASSYYGIKGDTQYF

v_call: TRBV6-2/TRBV6-3
clone_size: NA
d_call: NA
j_call: TRBJ2-3
cdr3_nt: TGTGCCAGCAGTTACACCCGTGACGATGATACGCAGTATTTT
cdr3_aa: CASSYTRDDDTQYF

v_call: TRBV12-3/TRBV12-4
clone_size: NA
d_call: NA
j_call: TRBJ1-2
cdr3_nt: TGTGCCAGCAGTTCCCTCCCGGATGACTATGGCTACACCTTC
cdr3_aa: CASSSLPDDYGYTF

v_call: TRBV7-9
clone_size: NA
d_call: TRBD2
j_call: TRBJ2-1
cdr3_nt: TGTGCCAGCAGCTTAGTCGGGACTAGCGGATACAATGAGCAGTTCTTC
cdr3_aa: CASSLVGTSGYNEQFF

v_call: TRBV6-1
clone_size: once
d_call: TRBD2
j_call: TRBJ2-2
cdr3_nt: TGTGCCAGCAGCCCCTCCGGGACTAGAGCCAGAATGGGCACCGGGGAGCTGTTTTTT
cdr3_aa: CASSPSGTRARMGTGELFF